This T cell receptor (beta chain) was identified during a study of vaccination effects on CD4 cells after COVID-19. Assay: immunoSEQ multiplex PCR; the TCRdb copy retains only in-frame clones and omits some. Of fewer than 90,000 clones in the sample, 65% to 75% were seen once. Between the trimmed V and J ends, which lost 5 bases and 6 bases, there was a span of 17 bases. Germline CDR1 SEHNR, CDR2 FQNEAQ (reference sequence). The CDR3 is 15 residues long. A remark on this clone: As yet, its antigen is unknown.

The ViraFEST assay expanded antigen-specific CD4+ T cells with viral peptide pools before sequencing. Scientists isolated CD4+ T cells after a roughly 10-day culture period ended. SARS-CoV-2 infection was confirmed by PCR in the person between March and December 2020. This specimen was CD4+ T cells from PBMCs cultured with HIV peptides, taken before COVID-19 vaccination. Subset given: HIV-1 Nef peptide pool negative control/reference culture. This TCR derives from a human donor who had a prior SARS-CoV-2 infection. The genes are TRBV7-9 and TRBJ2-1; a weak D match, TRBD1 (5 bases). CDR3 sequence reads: CASSPPFGASNEQFF. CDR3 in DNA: TGTGCCAGCAGCCCACCCTTTGGGGCGAGCAATGAGCAGTTCTTC. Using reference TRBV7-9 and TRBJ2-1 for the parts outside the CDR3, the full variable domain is DTGVSQNPRHKITKRGQNVTFRCDPISEHNRLYWYRQTLGQGPEFLTYFQNEAQLEKSRLLSDRFSAERPKGSFSTLEIQRTEQGDSAMYLCASSPPFGASNEQFFGPGTRLTVL.